This T cell receptor beta chain was captured by sequencing in a study of response to subunit inactivated influenza vaccine. TCRdb reanalysed the RT-PCR reads using MiXCR and keeps one entry per CDR3 protein. Of 450,000 to 700,000 distinct CDR3 sequences in the sample, 11% to 15% were seen once. About this clonotype itself: Antigen specificity is unknown.

Findings of the study overall: The authors put forward the suggestion that each seasonal influenza vaccination may bring in only a limited number of new T cells.

CDR3 length: 15 amino acids. Germline-derived CDR1 and CDR2 are SGHDT and YYEEEE. V shed 3 bases and J 5 bases; nucleotides not matched to a gene: 8. The chain carries TRBV5-6 and TRBJ2-1; 7 nucleotides align to TRBD1. Specimen: PBMCs from blood, collected approximately 13 days after vaccination. The sequence came from a man aged 50-59 years who received an inactivated influenza vaccine. The CDR3 region is CASSSPGQHNNEQFF. CDR3 in DNA: TGTGCCAGCAGCTCTCCGGGACAGCACAACAATGAGCAGTTCTTC. Full variable domain (rest looked up from reference TRBV5-6 and TRBJ2-1): DAGVTQSPTHLIKTRGQQVTLRCSPKSGHDTVSWYQQALGQGPQFIFQYYEEEERQRGNFPDRFSGHQFPNYSSELNVNALLLGDSALYLCASSSPGQHNNEQFFGPGTRLTVL.